This T cell receptor (beta chain) derives from a study of T cell repertoires in cytomegalovirus infection. This clonotype was counted at least ten times. The CDR3 runs to 11 residues. Trimming took 3 bases from V and 10 from J, leaving 7 bases between them. TCRdb re-called the reads through MiXCR, storing one row per CDR3 protein. The sample has fewer than 200,000 distinct CDR3 sequences; about 20% are singletons. The TCR sequence derives from a human donor in good health (CMV status not recorded). Some clones in this sample may be carry-over from other donors' samples. This rearrangement joins TRBV12-3 or TRBV12-4 to TRBJ2-1, with a weak D call TRBD2 (5 bases). Sequenced input: PBMCs. As DNA, the CDR3 is TGTGCCAGCAGTTTCCCGGGGGAGCAGTTCTTC. It translates to CASSFPGEQFF.